The 2 T cell receptor beta chains listed next were all sequenced from one sample in a study of brain T cells in children with intractable seizures (dated by TCRdb to the early 2020s). What this sample's time point label stands for: resected brain tissue, or blood drawn just prior to surgery. Library generation was performed with the immunoSEQ multiplex PCR assay. In TCRdb, the immuneACCESS table is reduced to in-frame sequences with V and J assigned. These tables do not hold every clone; where another copy was compared, an unresolved V gene accounts for under half, and the others remain unexplained. This sample comprises around 80,000 clones, approximately 89% of them detected only once. The ten biggest clones cover approximately 25% of the sample. The starting material was peripheral blood, obtained at surgery. These receptors all come from a girl aged 2-10 years with Rasmussen encephalitis and intractable seizures.

The chain employs TRBV6-5 and TRBJ2-7; 10 bases fit TRBD1. Germline V CDR1 and CDR2: MNHEY, SVGAGI. This CDR3 has 14 amino acids. The junction had 6 bases not matched to a gene; V was cut back by 5 bases and J by 5 bases. CDR3 nucleotide sequence: TGTGCCAGCAGTCGACTGACAGGGGGCGACGAGCAGTACTTC. Translation: CASSRLTGGDEQYF.

This chain joins TRBV27 and TRBJ1-2, with 10 bases identical to TRBD1. Germline lookup yields CDR1 MNHEY and CDR2 SMNVEV (reference sequence). J gave up 2 bases and V 3 bases, and 3 bases lay outside the gene matches. This CDR3 has 15 residues. The CDR3 loop is CASSFLGQGNYGYTF. In DNA, the CDR3 is TGTGCCAGCAGTTTTTTGGGACAGGGGAACTATGGCTACACCTTC.